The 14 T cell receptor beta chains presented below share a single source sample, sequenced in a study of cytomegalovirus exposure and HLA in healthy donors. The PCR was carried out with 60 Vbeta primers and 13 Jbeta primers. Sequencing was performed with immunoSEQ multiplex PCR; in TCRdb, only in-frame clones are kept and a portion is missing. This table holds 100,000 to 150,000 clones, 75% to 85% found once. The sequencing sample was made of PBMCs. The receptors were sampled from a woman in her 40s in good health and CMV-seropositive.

CDR3 residues: CASSLDRHNEQFF. In DNA, the CDR3 is TGTGCCAGCAGCTTGGACAGACACAATGAGCAGTTCTTC. This sequence joins TRBV7-2 and TRBJ2-1; D might be TRBD1 (6 bases). There are 13 residues in the CDR3. Per the germline V gene, CDR1 is SGHTA and CDR2 is FQGNSA. V dropped 3 bases and J dropped 5 bases, with 8 bases sitting between them.

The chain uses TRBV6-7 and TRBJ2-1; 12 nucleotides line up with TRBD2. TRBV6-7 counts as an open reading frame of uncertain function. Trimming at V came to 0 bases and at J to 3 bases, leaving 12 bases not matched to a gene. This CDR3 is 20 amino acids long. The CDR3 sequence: CASSYSIVLGLAGHYNEQFF. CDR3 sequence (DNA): TGTGCCAGCAGTTACTCGATCGTGCTGGGACTAGCGGGCCACTACAATGAGCAGTTCTTC.

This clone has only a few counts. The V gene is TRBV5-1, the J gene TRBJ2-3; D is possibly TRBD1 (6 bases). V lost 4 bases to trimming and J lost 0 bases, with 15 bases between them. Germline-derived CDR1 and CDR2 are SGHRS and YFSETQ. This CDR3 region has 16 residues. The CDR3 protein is CASSTQPTGSTDTQYF. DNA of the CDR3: TGCGCCAGCAGCACCCAGCCGACAGGTAGCACAGATACGCAGTATTTT.

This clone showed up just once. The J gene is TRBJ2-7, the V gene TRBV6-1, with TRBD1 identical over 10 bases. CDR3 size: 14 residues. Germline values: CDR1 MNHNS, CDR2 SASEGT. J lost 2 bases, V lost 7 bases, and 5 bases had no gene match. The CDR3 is CASTRDRGPYEQYF. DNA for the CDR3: TGTGCCAGCACCCGGGACAGGGGTCCCTACGAGCAGTACTTC.

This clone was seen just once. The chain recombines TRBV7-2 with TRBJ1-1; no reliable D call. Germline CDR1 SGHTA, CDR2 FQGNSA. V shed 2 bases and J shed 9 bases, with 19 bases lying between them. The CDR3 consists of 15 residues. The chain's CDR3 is CASSLTRVARGKAFF. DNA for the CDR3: TGTGCCAGCAGCTTAACGCGGGTGGCACGTGGGAAAGCTTTCTTT.

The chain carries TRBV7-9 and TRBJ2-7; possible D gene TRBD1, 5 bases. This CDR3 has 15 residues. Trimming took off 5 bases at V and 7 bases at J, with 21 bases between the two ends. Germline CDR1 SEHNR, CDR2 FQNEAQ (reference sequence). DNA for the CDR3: TGTGCCAGCAGCCCCCAGGGCGCGATGTCGGATGAGCAGTACTTC. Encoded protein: CASSPQGAMSDEQYF.

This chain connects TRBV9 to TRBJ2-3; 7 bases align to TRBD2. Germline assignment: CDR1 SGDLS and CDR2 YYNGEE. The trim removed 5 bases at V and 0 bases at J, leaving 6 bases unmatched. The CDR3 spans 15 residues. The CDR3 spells CASRAGGTSTDTQYF. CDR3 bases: TGTGCCAGCAGAGCCGGGGGGACTAGCACAGATACGCAGTATTTT.

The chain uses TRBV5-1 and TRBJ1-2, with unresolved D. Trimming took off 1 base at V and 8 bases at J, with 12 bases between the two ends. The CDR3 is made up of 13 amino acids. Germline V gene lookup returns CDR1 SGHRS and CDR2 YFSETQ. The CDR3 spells CASSLFGGEGYTF. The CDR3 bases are TGCGCCAGCAGCTTGTTTGGTGGGGAGGGCTACACCTTC.

CDR3 nucleotide sequence: TGTGCCAGCAGTTACTACGGAGGGGTGTACGAGCAGTACTTC. Amino acid sequence: CASSYYGGVYEQYF. The genes are TRBV6-5 and TRBJ2-7, with TRBD2 as a possible D gene (6 bases). Germline V gene data show CDR1 as MNHEY and CDR2 as SVGAGI. The V and J ends lost 1 base and 4 bases respectively, with 11 bases between them. The CDR3 is made up of 14 amino acids.

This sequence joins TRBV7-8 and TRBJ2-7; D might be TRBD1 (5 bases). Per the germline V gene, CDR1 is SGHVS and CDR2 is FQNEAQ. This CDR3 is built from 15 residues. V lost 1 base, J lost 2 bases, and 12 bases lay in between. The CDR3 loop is CASSLGSGSPYEQYF. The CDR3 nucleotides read TGTGCCAGCAGCTTAGGTTCAGGGTCCCCCTACGAGCAGTACTTC.

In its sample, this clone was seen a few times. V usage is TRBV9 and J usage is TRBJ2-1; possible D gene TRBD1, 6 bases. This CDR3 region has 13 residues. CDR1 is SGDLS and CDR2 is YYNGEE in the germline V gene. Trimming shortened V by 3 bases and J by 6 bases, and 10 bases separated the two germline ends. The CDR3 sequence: CASSAGHSNEQFF. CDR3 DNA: TGTGCCAGCAGCGCGGGACATTCCAATGAGCAGTTCTTC.

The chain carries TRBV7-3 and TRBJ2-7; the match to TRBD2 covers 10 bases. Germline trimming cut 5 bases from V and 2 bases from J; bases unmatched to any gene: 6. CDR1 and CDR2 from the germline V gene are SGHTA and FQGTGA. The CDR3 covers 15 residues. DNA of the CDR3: TGTGCCAGCAGCCCCAGACTAGCGGGCGCCTACGAGCAGTACTTC. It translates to CASSPRLAGAYEQYF.

This chain's CDR3 is CASSLDRAITEAFF. The CDR3 DNA sequence: TGTGCCAGCAGCCTTGACAGGGCTATCACTGAAGCTTTCTTT. The rearrangement joins TRBV28 to TRBJ1-1; 7 nucleotides match TRBD1. V was clipped by 6 bases and J by 4 bases; unmatched bases: 8. This CDR3 has 14 residues. CDR1 MDHEN and CDR2 SYDVKM come from the germline V gene.

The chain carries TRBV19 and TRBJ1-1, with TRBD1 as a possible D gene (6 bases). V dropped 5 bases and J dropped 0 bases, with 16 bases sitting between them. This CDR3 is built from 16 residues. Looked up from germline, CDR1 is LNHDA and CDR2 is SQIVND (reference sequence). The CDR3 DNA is TGTGCCAGTAGTGTCGACTTCGGGACATTGAACACTGAAGCTTTCTTT. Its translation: CASSVDFGTLNTEAFF.